Following are 28 T cell receptor beta chains from one sample sequenced in a study of OX40 agonist ivuxolimab in advanced cancers. Using immunoSEQ multiplex PCR, the repertoire was profiled, and TCRdb retains in-frame clones only, with some absent. The data hold under 20,000 clones, with 75% to 85% observed a single time. This material consisted of CD4+ or CD8+ T cells sorted from blood, taken in a trial of the OX40 agonist ivuxolimab. The receptors originated from an adult with an advanced solid tumor such as melanoma, head and neck, liver or kidney cancer.

The chain has TRBV7-2 and TRBJ2-2; 8 positions match TRBD2. CDR3 size: 15 residues. V was clipped by 8 bases and J by 6 bases; unmatched bases: 11. Germline CDR1 SGHTA, CDR2 FQGNSA. As DNA, the CDR3 is TGTGCCAGCTCTCGGCGGCTAGCGGGTTCCGGGGAGCTGTTTTTT. It encodes CASSRRLAGSGELFF.

The rearrangement uses TRBV6-6 and TRBJ2-1; D is possibly TRBD1 (5 bases). The CDR3 runs 12 residues. Germline V CDR1 and CDR2: MNHNY, SVGAGI (reference sequence). Deletions cut 5 bases from V and 10 bases from J, with 12 bases between. DNA for the CDR3: TGTGCCAGCAGTCCAACCGCAGGGGAGCAGTTCTTC. The encoded protein is CASSPTAGEQFF.

V is TRBV2 and J is TRBJ2-7, with 10 positions matching TRBD1. There are 14 residues in the CDR3. Trimming removed 6 bases from V and 3 bases from J; junction bases left unmatched: 5. Germline loops: CDR1 SNHLY, CDR2 FYNNEI. CDR3 sequence reads: CASRGDRGGYEQYF. Written as DNA, the CDR3 is TGTGCCAGCAGGGGGGACAGGGGAGGCTACGAGCAGTACTTC.

J is TRBJ2-7 and V is TRBV7-3; 9 bases are shared with TRBD1. The CDR3 runs 13 residues. CDR1 is SGHTA, CDR2 FQGTGA, per germline. The V segment lost 4 bases and the J segment 11 bases; nucleotides outside the gene matches: 9. The chain's CDR3 is CASSSRDRDAEYF. Written as DNA, the CDR3 is TGTGCCAGCAGCTCCCGGGACAGGGATGCGGAGTACTTC.

This clone was recorded a few times. The rearrangement links TRBV6-1 to TRBJ2-5; possibly TRBD2 for D (6 bases). V was cut by 9 bases and J by 7 bases, with 18 bases left in between. Germline loops: CDR1 MNHNS, CDR2 SASEGT. The CDR3 has 13 amino acids. CDR3 residues: CASSGPLGGTQYF. The DNA of the CDR3 is TGTGCCAGTTCCGGCCCCCTCGGGGGGACCCAGTACTTC.

CDR3 region: CASTNRVGGYTF. CDR3 nucleotide sequence: TGTGCCAGCACCAACAGGGTAGGCGGCTACACCTTC. The chain carries TRBV6-5 and TRBJ1-2, with D possibly matching TRBD1 (6 bases). Germline CDR1 MNHEY, CDR2 SVGAGI. The germline V and J ends were trimmed by 7 bases and 8 bases, with 14 bases remaining between them. The CDR3 totals 12 residues.

The rearrangement joins TRBV5-1 to TRBJ2-3, with 7 positions matching TRBD1. V gave up 4 bases and J gave up 6 bases; unmatched junction bases: 8. CDR1 is SGHRS, CDR2 YFSETQ, per germline. This CDR3 comprises 14 residues. CDR3 amino acids: CASSPGTASDTQYF. The CDR3 DNA is TGCGCCAGCAGCCCCGGGACAGCTAGTGATACGCAGTATTTT.

V usage is TRBV15 and J usage is TRBJ1-1; D gene uncertain. Germline lookup yields CDR1 LNHNV and CDR2 YYDKDF (reference sequence). V lost 2 bases to trimming and J lost 6 bases, with 7 bases between them. The CDR3 consists of 12 residues. CDR3 sequence reads: CATSRIGAEAFF. DNA of the CDR3: TGTGCCACCAGCAGAATCGGCGCTGAAGCTTTCTTT.

The table lists this clone with a count of one. The chain joins TRBV9 to TRBJ1-2, with 10 bases fitting TRBD1. There are 17 residues in the CDR3. Germline V gene lookup returns CDR1 SGDLS and CDR2 YYNGEE. V lost 3 bases and J lost 3; bases outside the gene matches: 11. CDR3 bases: TGTGCCAGCAGCGCGACAGGGGGCGCGGGCACCCACTATGGCTACACCTTC. It codes for CASSATGGAGTHYGYTF.

The rearrangement joins TRBV9 to TRBJ2-7, with 8 bases fitting TRBD1. The germline V gene encodes CDR1 SGDLS and CDR2 YYNGEE. The J segment lost 6 bases and the V segment lost 0 bases, leaving 5 bases of the junction unmatched. The CDR3 spans 14 residues. Written as DNA, the CDR3 is TGTGCCAGCAGCGTAGAGCAGGGGGCGGGCGAGCAGTACTTC. Amino acids: CASSVEQGAGEQYF.

This chain connects TRBV5-1 to TRBJ1-1; D is possibly TRBD1 (5 bases). Germline V gene data show CDR1 as SGHRS and CDR2 as YFSETQ. V was pared by 5 bases and J by 1 base, with 15 bases between. The CDR3 is 15 residues long. CDR3 region: CASSSGGKANTEAFF. DNA for the CDR3: TGCGCCAGCAGTTCCGGGGGGAAGGCGAACACTGAAGCTTTCTTT.

CDR3 DNA sequence: TGTGCCAGCAGCCCGCCCGGGACACCGAACACTGAAGCTTTCTTT. Protein: CASSPPGTPNTEAFF. The genes are TRBV7-8 and TRBJ1-1; possibly TRBD1 for D (6 bases). This CDR3 is 15 amino acids long. The germline V and J ends were trimmed by 5 bases and 1 base, with 14 bases remaining between them. Germline V gene lookup returns CDR1 SGHVS and CDR2 FQNEAQ.

V is TRBV7-9 and J is TRBJ2-7; 9 bases fit TRBD1. Trimming took 3 bases from V and 5 from J; bases not matched to a gene: 8. The CDR3 runs 15 residues. In germline, CDR1 is SEHNR, CDR2 FQNEAQ (reference sequence). The CDR3 loop reads CASSLYRGQGDEQYF. In nucleotides, the CDR3 is TGTGCCAGCAGCTTGTACAGGGGGCAAGGCGACGAGCAGTACTTC.

The chain combines TRBV7-3 with TRBJ2-5, with 9 positions matching TRBD1. J was trimmed by 4 bases and V by 5 bases; bases with no gene match: 5. Looked up from germline, CDR1 is SGHTA and CDR2 is FQGTGA. The CDR3 has 14 amino acids. The CDR3 DNA follows: TGTGCCAGCAGCCGAACAGGGGGCCCAGAGACCCAGTACTTC. As protein: CASSRTGGPETQYF.

The chain recombines TRBV19 with TRBJ2-3; D possibly corresponds to TRBD2 (5 bases). V was pared by 3 bases and J by 1 base, with 5 bases between. The CDR3 runs to 13 residues. Looked up from germline, CDR1 is LNHDA and CDR2 is SQIVND (reference sequence). CDR3 residues: CASSMEGTDTQYF. The CDR3 DNA sequence: TGTGCCAGTAGTATGGAGGGCACAGATACGCAGTATTTT.

The rearrangement joins TRBV29-1 to TRBJ1-2; D possibly corresponds to TRBD1 (5 bases). There are 12 residues in the CDR3. Looked up from germline, CDR1 is SQVTM and CDR2 is ANQGSEA. Trimming cost V 2 bases and J 4 bases, with 8 bases left between them. The CDR3: CSVETGGYGYTF. CDR3 DNA: TGCAGCGTTGAAACGGGGGGCTATGGCTACACCTTC.

The gene calls are TRBV27 and TRBJ2-5; 8 nucleotides align to TRBD2. The germline CDR1 and CDR2 sequences are MNHEY and SMNVEV (reference sequence). J was trimmed by 5 bases and V by 3 bases; bases with no gene match: 5. The CDR3 totals 14 residues. The CDR3 reads CASSFDSGSETQYF. The CDR3 DNA reads TGTGCCAGCAGTTTCGACAGCGGGAGCGAGACCCAGTACTTC.

The J gene is TRBJ2-5, the V gene TRBV15, with 9 bases identical to TRBD1. Trimming cost V 3 bases and J 7 bases; bases outside gene matches: 9. Germline-derived CDR1 and CDR2 are LNHNV and YYDKDF (reference sequence). The CDR3 runs to 15 residues. CDR3 coding DNA: TGTGCCACCAGCAGCGGACAGGGGCGGATTGGGACCCAGTACTTC. This translates into CATSSGQGRIGTQYF.

V usage is TRBV29-1 and J usage is TRBJ1-2; D unresolved. This CDR3 region has 12 residues. CDR1 and CDR2 (germline): SQVTM, ANQGSEA. V was pared by 3 bases and J by 7 bases, with 12 bases between. The DNA of the CDR3 is TGCAGCGTTGATCTTCGGGGTAGTGGCTACACCTTC. It codes for CSVDLRGSGYTF.

This chain uses TRBV5-6 with TRBJ1-6; perhaps TRBD1 as D (5 bases). Germline CDR1 reads SGHDT; CDR2 reads YYEEEE. Trimming removed 1 base at V and 9 bases at J, with 11 bases between. The CDR3 extends over 14 amino acids. The CDR3 reads CASSLRQGSSPLHF. CDR3 nucleotides: TGTGCCAGCAGCTTGAGGCAGGGCAGTTCACCCCTCCACTTT.

J is TRBJ2-1 and V is TRBV7-3; TRBD2 matches at 13 bases. The germline V gene has CDR1 SGHTA and CDR2 FQGTGA. This CDR3 contains 14 residues. V lost 7 bases and J lost 9; bases outside the gene matches: 6. The CDR3 reads CASKLAGGPGEQFF. The CDR3 coding sequence is TGTGCCAGCAAACTAGCGGGGGGGCCGGGTGAGCAGTTCTTC.

J is TRBJ1-1 and V is TRBV5-1; 9 nucleotides line up with TRBD1. V shed 4 bases and J 4 bases; nucleotides not matched to a gene: 8. Germline V gene data show CDR1 as SGHRS and CDR2 as YFSETQ. The CDR3 runs 15 residues. The CDR3 sequence is CASSGGQGAGTEAFF. For the CDR3, the DNA is TGCGCCAGCAGCGGGGGACAGGGCGCGGGCACTGAAGCTTTCTTT.

The chain has TRBV28 and TRBJ1-5; D might be TRBD1 (6 bases). V lost 6 bases and J lost 3, with 15 bases in between. This CDR3 is built from 15 residues. The V gene's germline CDR1 is MDHEN and CDR2 SYDVKM. The CDR3, as DNA: TGTGCCAGCAGCTTAGGGGGGGACATCAATCAGCCCCAGCATTTT. Translated, it gives CASSLGGDINQPQHF.

This clone has more than one count but fewer than ten. This chain links TRBV7-2 with TRBJ1-5; D is unclear. With 0 bases removed from V and 4 bases from J, the gap between germline ends came to 4 bases. This CDR3 has 13 residues. Germline values: CDR1 SGHTA, CDR2 FQGNSA. CDR3 nucleotides: TGTGCCAGCAGCTTAGCTGTGAATCAGCCCCAGCATTTT. Its translation: CASSLAVNQPQHF.

V and J are TRBV2 and TRBJ2-2; no reliable D call. The CDR3 length is 12 residues. Germline lookup yields CDR1 SNHLY and CDR2 FYNNEI. V lost 8 bases and J lost 2, with 6 bases in between. The CDR3 spells CASLGNTGELFF. DNA of the CDR3: TGTGCCAGCCTGGGAAACACCGGGGAGCTGTTTTTT.

The rearrangement uses TRBV18 and TRBJ2-1; D is unresolved. Trimming left V 0 bases short and J 4 bases short, with 1 base between. The CDR3 sequence is 12 residues long. Germline V gives CDR1 KGHSH, CDR2 LQKENI. In nucleotides, the CDR3 is TGTGCCAGCTCACCACCGTACAATGAGCAGTTCTTC. Protein: CASSPPYNEQFF.

The CDR3 DNA is TGCGCCAGCAGGGGAGGGGGTTGGAACACTGAAGCTTTCTTT. Protein product: CASRGGGWNTEAFF. The chain employs TRBV5-1 and TRBJ1-1, with a tentative D call TRBD1 (6 bases). Trimming took 5 bases from V and 1 from J, leaving 12 bases between them. The CDR3 has 14 amino acids. The V gene's germline CDR1 is SGHRS and CDR2 YFSETQ.

This chain joins TRBV5-6 and TRBJ1-6, with D perhaps matching TRBD1 (6 bases). The CDR3 sequence is 14 residues long. Germline lookup yields CDR1 SGHDT and CDR2 YYEEEE. V was cut by 0 bases and J by 9 bases, with 10 bases left in between. CDR3 nucleotide sequence: TGTGCCAGCAGCTTGGGGGGGCCCGGTTCACCCCTCCACTTT. The encoded protein is CASSLGGPGSPLHF.